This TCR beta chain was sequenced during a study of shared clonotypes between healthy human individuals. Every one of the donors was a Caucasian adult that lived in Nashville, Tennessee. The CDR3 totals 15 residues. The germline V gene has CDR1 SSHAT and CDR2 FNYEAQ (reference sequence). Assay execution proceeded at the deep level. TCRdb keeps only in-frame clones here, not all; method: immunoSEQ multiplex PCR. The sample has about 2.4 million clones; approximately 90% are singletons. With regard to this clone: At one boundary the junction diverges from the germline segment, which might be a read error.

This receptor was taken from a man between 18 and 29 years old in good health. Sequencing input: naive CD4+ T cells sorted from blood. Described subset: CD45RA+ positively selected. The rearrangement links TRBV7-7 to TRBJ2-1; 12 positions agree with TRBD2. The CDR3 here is CASSRTSGKPNEQFF. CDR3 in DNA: TGTGCTAGCAGCCGGACTAGCGGGAAACCTAATGAGCAGTTCTTC.